The T cell receptor (beta chain) under discussion was sequenced for a study of technical replicates of blood from a handful of donors. The data were produced by immunoSEQ multiplex PCR, yet TCRdb's version contains in-frame clones alone and is incomplete. The sample includes around 50,000 clones, roughly 95% of them seen just once. The germline V gene has CDR1 LGHNA and CDR2 YSLEER. V shed 3 bases and J 2 bases; nucleotides not matched to a gene: 4. The CDR3 runs 15 residues. The clonotype comes from a human donor in good health. The chain is built from TRBV4-3 and TRBJ2-7, with 10 bases lining up with TRBD2. Sequenced material: T cells isolated from PBMCs. The DNA of the CDR3 is TGCGCCAGCAGCCACGGACTAGCGGAAGCCTACGAGCAGTACTTC. Its translation is CASSHGLAEAYEQYF.